The 11 T cell receptor beta chains listed next were all sequenced from one sample in a study of T cell responses to AZD1222 COVID-19 vaccine. Sequencing used immunoSEQ multiplex PCR; TCRdb keeps in-frame clones, though not all of them. The repertoire holds about 160,000 clones, with 91% as singletons. Source: peripheral blood, taken on day 0 of AZD1222 vaccination. Every receptor here comes from an adult in good health.

This sequence joins TRBV7-3 and TRBJ2-1, with TRBD1 matching over 8 bases. Germline assignment: CDR1 SGHTA and CDR2 FQGTGA. CDR3 length equals 12 residues. Trimming took 4 bases from V and 12 from J; bases not matched to a gene: 5. The CDR3 spells CASSSRTGRQFF. CDR3 sequence (DNA): TGTGCCAGCAGCTCTCGGACAGGGCGGCAGTTCTTC.

This chain connects TRBV11-3 to TRBJ1-3; D is unclear. Germline CDR1 and CDR2: SGHNT and YENEEA. This CDR3 spans 12 amino acids. Trimming left V 5 bases short and J 6 bases short, with 8 bases between. The CDR3 DNA sequence: TGTGCCAGCAGCCTCCGCGAAAACACCATATATTTT. It is translated as CASSLRENTIYF.

The chain couples TRBV27 to TRBJ2-2; D ambiguous. V lost 6 bases to trimming and J lost 6 bases, with 14 bases between them. The V gene's germline CDR1 is MNHEY and CDR2 SMNVEV (reference sequence). The CDR3 runs 14 residues. CDR3 region: CASSAYHGAGELFF. CDR3 in DNA: TGTGCCAGCAGCGCCTATCATGGGGCCGGGGAGCTGTTTTTT.

This clone was seen only once. This sequence joins TRBV5-1 and TRBJ2-7; D remains unclear. The germline V and J ends were trimmed by 5 bases and 0 bases, with 9 bases remaining between them. The germline CDR1 and CDR2 sequences are SGHRS and YFSETQ. The length of the CDR3 is 13 residues. The CDR3 protein is CASRDPNSYEQYF. Written as DNA, the CDR3 is TGCGCCAGCAGGGACCCCAACTCCTACGAGCAGTACTTC.

The chain recombines TRBV14 with TRBJ2-1; TRBD2 agrees at 12 bases. Germline CDR1 reads SGHDN; CDR2 reads FVKESK. The V segment lost 0 bases and the J segment 7 bases; nucleotides outside the gene matches: 7. The CDR3 is made up of 17 amino acids. CDR3 DNA: TGTGCCAGCAGCCAAGATATCCGACTAGCGGGAGAGAATGAGCAGTTCTTC. It translates to CASSQDIRLAGENEQFF. Together with reference TRBV14 and TRBJ2-1, the CDR3 gives the full variable domain: EAGVTQFPSHSVIEKGQTVTLRCDPISGHDNLYWYRRVMGKEIKFLLHFVKESKQDESGMPNNRFLAERTGGTYSTLKVQPAELEDSGVYFCASSQDIRLAGENEQFFGPGTRLTVL.

This clone was observed a handful of times. This sequence joins TRBV9 and TRBJ1-6; D possibly corresponds to TRBD1 (5 bases). The CDR3 sequence is 15 residues long. With 4 bases removed from V and 7 bases from J, the gap between germline ends came to 15 bases. CDR1 and CDR2 (germline): SGDLS, YYNGEE. CDR3 DNA sequence: TGTGCCAGCAGCCCCTTTGACAGCGCCAATTCACCCCTCCACTTT. Translated, it gives CASSPFDSANSPLHF.

V is TRBV13 and J is TRBJ2-7, with D hard to call. V lost 4 bases and J 3 bases, leaving 25 bases between the germline ends. The CDR3 totals 18 residues. Per the germline V gene, CDR1 is PRHDT and CDR2 is FYEKMQ (reference sequence). CDR3 loop: CASSSLLGGRSPLYEQYF. The CDR3 DNA sequence: TGTGCCAGCAGCTCCCTCCTCGGCGGACGAAGTCCCCTCTACGAGCAGTACTTC.

The rearrangement links TRBV6-5 to TRBJ1-6, with a weak D call TRBD1 (5 bases). This CDR3 spans 14 amino acids. CDR1 and CDR2 (germline): MNHEY, SVGAGI. Trimming cost V 6 bases and J 6 bases, with 12 bases left between them. The DNA for the CDR3 is TGTGCCAGCAGCCGGGACCAGATTAATTCACCCCTCCACTTT. Translation: CASSRDQINSPLHF.

The chain joins TRBV29-1 to TRBJ1-4, with D perhaps TRBD1 (5 bases). This CDR3 has 13 amino acids. Germline V lookup: CDR1 SQVTM, CDR2 ANQGSEA. Trimming shortened V by 4 bases and J by 3 bases, and 9 bases separated the two germline ends. The chain's CDR3 is CSVARDPNEKLFF. Here the CDR3 DNA reads TGCAGCGTTGCGCGGGACCCTAATGAAAAACTGTTTTTT.

This chain links TRBV19 with TRBJ1-4; D call uncertain. V was clipped by 1 base and J by 0 bases, with 6 bases between them. The germline V gene has CDR1 LNHDA and CDR2 SQIVND (reference sequence). The CDR3 covers 15 residues. The CDR3 is CASSIAVSTNEKLFF. CDR3 DNA sequence: TGTGCCAGTAGTATAGCGGTATCAACTAATGAAAAACTGTTTTTT.

V is TRBV19 and J is TRBJ1-5; the D gene is possibly TRBD1 (5 bases). The CDR3 length is 19 residues. Trimming removed 4 bases from V and 6 bases from J, with 28 bases in between. Per germline, CDR1 LNHDA and CDR2 SQIVND (reference sequence). For the CDR3, the DNA is TGTGCCAGTAGTACTCCGACCTCTGGGGCGACACGAGATGGTCAGCCCCAGCATTTT. Its protein is CASSTPTSGATRDGQPQHF.